One TCR beta chain is described in this entry. TCRdb redid the calling of the RT-PCR reads with MiXCR, one entry per CDR3 protein. The repertoire includes approximately 480,000 distinct CDR3 sequences, approximately 10% of them detected once, and roughly 12% sits in the top ten. This entry is derived from a study of response to subunit inactivated influenza vaccine. The TCR sequence derives from a man aged 45-65 years who received an inactivated influenza vaccine. Material: PBMCs from blood, obtained about 6 weeks after vaccination.

CDR3 protein: CASSRWTGAYDGQPQHF. CDR3 DNA sequence: TGTGCCAGCAGCCGCTGGACAGGGGCCTACGATGGGCAGCCCCAGCATTTT. This chain uses TRBV7-9 with TRBJ1-5, with 9 nucleotides matching TRBD1. With V trimmed by 5 bases and J by 7 bases, 15 bases remained unmatched. In germline, CDR1 is SEHNR, CDR2 FQNEAQ (reference sequence). The CDR3 is made up of 17 amino acids. Using reference TRBV7-9 and TRBJ1-5 for the parts outside the CDR3, the full variable domain is DTGVSQNPRHKITKRGQNVTFRCDPISEHNRLYWYRQTLGQGPEFLTYFQNEAQLEKSRLLSDRFSAERPKGSFSTLEIQRTEQGDSAMYLCASSRWTGAYDGQPQHFGDGTRLSIL.